This entry lists 30 T cell receptor beta chains sequenced from one sample in a study of cytomegalovirus exposure and HLA in healthy donors. The PCR contained 60 Vbeta and 13 Jbeta primers. Data came from immunoSEQ multiplex PCR; TCRdb stores just in-frame clones and leaves some out. This table has roughly 110,000 clones, roughly four fifths appearing once. Material: PBMCs. All receptors come from a man in his sixties in good health and CMV-seronegative.

The chain is built from TRBV5-1 and TRBJ2-7; 8 bases map to TRBD1. This CDR3 is built from 16 residues. In germline, CDR1 is SGHRS, CDR2 YFSETQ. The junction had 5 bases not matched to a gene; V was cut back by 0 bases and J by 0 bases. CDR3 loop: CASSLAPGQDSYEQYF. The DNA for the CDR3 is TGCGCCAGCAGCTTGGCTCCGGGACAGGACTCCTACGAGCAGTACTTC. Drawing the rest from reference TRBV5-1 and TRBJ2-7, the complete variable domain is KAGVTQTPRYLIKTRGQQVTLSCSPISGHRSVSWYQQTPGQGLQFLFEYFSETQRNKGNFPGRFSGRQFSNSRSEMNVSTLELGDSALYLCASSLAPGQDSYEQYFGPGTRLTVT.

The J gene is TRBJ2-5, the V gene TRBV15; no definite D call. Germline values: CDR1 LNHNV, CDR2 YYDKDF (reference sequence). Trimming took off 1 base at V and 2 bases at J, with 5 bases between the two ends. The CDR3 loop spans 13 amino acids. In DNA, the CDR3 is TGTGCCACCAGCAGAGCTACGCAAGAGACCCAGTACTTC. Its protein is CATSRATQETQYF.

The CDR3: CASTPGQGVVYGYTF. CDR3 coding DNA: TGTGCCAGCACCCCGGGACAGGGGGTCGTCTATGGCTACACCTTC. The V call is TRBV7-9, the J call TRBJ1-2; 11 positions agree with TRBD1. Germline V gives CDR1 SEHNR, CDR2 FQNEAQ (reference sequence). V lost 7 bases, J lost 4 bases, and 8 bases stayed unmatched. The CDR3 is 15 amino acids. The whole variable domain, remainder taken from reference TRBV7-9 and TRBJ1-2, is DTGVSQNPRHKITKRGQNVTFRCDPISEHNRLYWYRQTLGQGPEFLTYFQNEAQLEKSRLLSDRFSAERPKGSFSTLEIQRTEQGDSAMYLCASTPGQGVVYGYTFGSGTRLTVV.

This clone was seen a few times. V and J are TRBV6-5 and TRBJ1-1; D perhaps matches TRBD1 (5 bases). The CDR3 spans 14 residues. Trimming shortened V by 2 bases and J by 3 bases, and 10 bases separated the two germline ends. CDR1 is MNHEY, CDR2 SVGAGI, per germline. CDR3: CASSYGGLDTEAFF. Here the CDR3 DNA reads TGTGCCAGCAGTTACGGGGGGTTGGACACTGAAGCTTTCTTT.

This chain joins TRBV19 and TRBJ1-2, with 8 nucleotides matching TRBD1. V lost 9 bases and J lost 6; bases outside the gene matches: 9. Germline CDR1 reads LNHDA; CDR2 reads SQIVND (reference sequence). The CDR3 runs to 13 residues. CDR3 DNA: TGTGCCAGCGTAAGGACAGGGAGGAATGGCTACACCTTC. Translation: CASVRTGRNGYTF. Combining the CDR3 with reference TRBV19 and TRBJ1-2 gives the whole variable domain DGGITQSPKYLFRKEGQNVTLSCEQNLNHDAMYWYRQDPGQGLRLIYYSQIVNDFQKGDIAEGYSVSREKKESFPLTVTSAQKNPTAFYLCASVRTGRNGYTFGSGTRLTVV.

This chain uses TRBV7-8 with TRBJ2-7; 10 bases agree with TRBD1. The V gene end was trimmed by 2 bases and the J gene end by 3 bases; junction bases not matched to a gene: 4. CDR1 and CDR2 (germline): SGHVS, FQNEAQ. The CDR3 extends over 15 amino acids. CDR3 amino acids: CASSLRDRGNYEQYF. The DNA of the CDR3 is TGTGCCAGCAGCTTACGGGACAGGGGCAACTACGAGCAGTACTTC.

This clone was found once. The J gene is TRBJ2-1, the V gene TRBV10-3, with 7 bases lining up with TRBD1. CDR3 size: 14 residues. The germline V gene has CDR1 ENHRY and CDR2 SYGVKD. Trimming removed 4 bases from V and 2 bases from J; junction bases left unmatched: 2. The CDR3 loop is CAISGGTAYNEQFF. CDR3 in DNA: TGTGCCATCAGTGGGGGGACAGCCTACAATGAGCAGTTCTTC.

This chain connects TRBV27 to TRBJ2-7; TRBD1 matches at 7 bases. Unmatched junction bases numbered 10, after V lost 6 bases and J lost 5 bases. CDR1 is MNHEY, CDR2 SMNVEV, per germline (reference sequence). This CDR3 has 14 residues. CDR3 nucleotide sequence: TGTGCCAGCAGGCGAACAGGGGCCCCAGACGAGCAGTACTTC. Translating it yields CASRRTGAPDEQYF.

The V gene is TRBV6-5, the J gene TRBJ1-4; no definite D call. The CDR3 covers 15 residues. From germline, CDR1 is MNHEY and CDR2 SVGAGI. With 6 bases removed from V and 5 bases from J, the gap between germline ends came to 16 bases. CDR3 sequence reads: CASRPSPGWNEKLFF. CDR3 bases: TGTGCCAGCAGACCCTCCCCCGGGTGGAATGAAAAACTGTTTTTT.

The chain has TRBV10-3 and TRBJ1-6; TRBD1 aligns across 7 bases. The germline gives CDR1 ENHRY, CDR2 SYGVKD. The CDR3 has 15 residues. Trimming cost V 0 bases and J 14 bases; bases outside gene matches: 10. The CDR3 nucleotides are TGTGCCATCAGTGAGTCGAGGGACAGAGGATTCACCCTCCACTTT. This gives the protein CAISESRDRGFTLHF.

For this clone: At the DNA level, this CDR3 is encoded by other sequences in the same sample as well. The rearrangement links TRBV5-1 to TRBJ2-3, with D possibly matching TRBD2 (6 bases). The V gene lost 2 bases and the J gene lost 4 bases, with 8 bases spanning the gap. CDR1 SGHRS and CDR2 YFSETQ come from the germline V gene. The CDR3 consists of 13 residues. The CDR3 nucleotides read TGCGCCAGCAGCTTAGGAGGGCCAGATACGCAGTATTTT. It is translated as CASSLGGPDTQYF.

The chain is built from TRBV7-6 and TRBJ2-3, with 10 bases matching TRBD2. Losses at the gene ends were 1 base for V and 4 bases for J; bases not matched to a gene: 8. The CDR3 covers 17 residues. Germline-derived CDR1 and CDR2 are SGHVS and FNYEAQ. The CDR3 DNA reads TGTGCCAGCAGCTTAGAGGGAGCGGGGGGGCGGTCAGATACGCAGTATTTT. Protein sequence: CASSLEGAGGRSDTQYF. The full variable domain, rest sourced from reference TRBV7-6 and TRBJ2-3, is GAGVSQSPRYKVTKRGQDVALRCDPISGHVSLYWYRQALGQGPEFLTYFNYEAQQDKSGLPNDRFSAERPEGSISTLTIQRTEQRDSAMYRCASSLEGAGGRSDTQYFGPGTRLTVL.

The chain employs TRBV29-1 and TRBJ2-5; 9 positions agree with TRBD2. In germline, CDR1 is SQVTM, CDR2 ANQGSEA. This CDR3 has 16 residues. V shed 2 bases and J 4 bases; nucleotides not matched to a gene: 11. CDR3 in amino acids: CSVEISGGGAGETQYF. The CDR3 region has the DNA TGCAGCGTTGAAATTTCTGGCGGGGGGGCGGGAGAGACCCAGTACTTC.

This sequence joins TRBV7-8 and TRBJ1-2; D remains unclear. Germline V gene data show CDR1 as SGHVS and CDR2 as FQNEAQ. V lost 1 base, J lost 8 bases, and 5 bases lay in between. This CDR3 is 11 amino acids long. CDR3 in DNA: TGTGCCAGCAGCTTAGGCGGGGGCTACACCTTC. It specifies CASSLGGGYTF.

For the CDR3, the DNA is TGTGCCAGCAGTTCCCCGGGGACAGTCTCCTACGAGCAGTACTTC. This sequence encodes CASSSPGTVSYEQYF. The V gene is TRBV28, the J gene TRBJ2-7; TRBD1 matches 7 bases. The CDR3 runs 15 residues. J gave up 0 bases and V 4 bases, and 6 bases lay outside the gene matches. Germline assignment: CDR1 MDHEN and CDR2 SYDVKM.

The chain employs TRBV7-2 and TRBJ1-5; 7 bases map to TRBD1. This CDR3 contains 14 residues. Trimming took 4 bases from V and 5 from J; bases not matched to a gene: 5. CDR1 and CDR2 (germline): SGHTA, FQGNSA. CDR3 residues: CASSSQGGDQPQHF. CDR3 sequence (DNA): TGTGCCAGCAGCTCTCAGGGGGGTGATCAGCCCCAGCATTTT.

This chain joins TRBV5-1 and TRBJ2-5, with 14 bases identical to TRBD2. The CDR3 consists of 16 residues. J gave up 5 bases and V 6 bases, and 9 bases lay outside the gene matches. Per the germline V gene, CDR1 is SGHRS and CDR2 is YFSETQ. CDR3 region: CASIRGTSGGSETQYF. Written as DNA, the CDR3 is TGCGCCAGCATTCGAGGGACTAGCGGGGGATCGGAGACCCAGTACTTC.

This rearrangement joins TRBV20-1 to TRBJ1-1, with 7 bases aligning to TRBD1. V shed 5 bases and J 7 bases; nucleotides not matched to a gene: 4. The germline CDR1 and CDR2 sequences are DFQATT and SNEGSKA (reference sequence). The CDR3 covers 11 residues. The CDR3: CSASQGVEAFF. The DNA for the CDR3 is TGCAGTGCTTCCCAGGGGGTTGAAGCTTTCTTT.

The V gene is TRBV4-2, the J gene TRBJ1-4; perhaps TRBD1 as D (5 bases). Germline CDR1 LGHNA, CDR2 YNFKEQ. The CDR3 extends over 17 amino acids. The V gene lost 1 base and the J gene lost 8 bases, with 20 bases spanning the gap. This CDR3 reads CASSQAGAEGLGEKLFF. As DNA, the CDR3 is TGTGCCAGCAGCCAAGCCGGGGCGGAGGGGCTAGGGGAAAAACTGTTTTTT.

The chain has TRBV30 and TRBJ1-6, with a tentative D call TRBD1 (5 bases). Germline V CDR1 and CDR2: GTSNPN, SVGIG (reference sequence). The CDR3 has 13 amino acids. V lost 4 bases to trimming and J lost 7 bases, with 11 bases between them. CDR3 in amino acids: CAWIRALNSPLHF. The CDR3 nucleotides are TGTGCCTGGATCAGGGCCTTGAATTCACCCCTCCACTTT.

The rearrangement joins TRBV7-8 to TRBJ2-5; 14 bases map to TRBD2. The CDR3 contains 16 residues. In germline, CDR1 is SGHVS, CDR2 FQNEAQ. Unmatched junction bases numbered 5, after V lost 5 bases and J lost 3 bases. The CDR3 protein is CASSPLGLAGEETQYF. CDR3 nucleotides: TGTGCCAGCAGCCCCTTGGGACTAGCGGGGGAAGAGACCCAGTACTTC.

The chain uses TRBV19 and TRBJ1-6; 9 positions match TRBD1. V lost 7 bases and J lost 6; bases outside the gene matches: 1. Germline V lookup: CDR1 LNHDA, CDR2 SQIVND (reference sequence). This CDR3 is built from 13 residues. For the CDR3, the DNA is TGTGCCAGTATGGGACAGGGTAATTCACCCCTCCACTTT. Amino acids: CASMGQGNSPLHF.

The chain couples TRBV5-1 to TRBJ2-3, with TRBD2 identical over 9 bases. V lost 3 bases to trimming and J lost 0 bases; unmatched junction nucleotides: 5. CDR3 length: 16 residues. Germline loops: CDR1 SGHRS, CDR2 YFSETQ. CDR3 in amino acids: CASSSSAGGSTDTQYF. CDR3 nucleotide sequence: TGCGCCAGCAGCTCTTCAGCGGGGGGAAGCACAGATACGCAGTATTTT.

The chain links TRBV18 to TRBJ1-4; 8 bases agree with TRBD1. V shed 1 base, J shed 8 bases, and the junction held 6 bases outside the gene matches. Germline CDR1 reads KGHSH; CDR2 reads LQKENI. The CDR3 is made up of 15 amino acids. The CDR3 sequence: CASSPLTGAGEKLFF. The CDR3 DNA reads TGTGCCAGCTCACCACTGACAGGGGCGGGCGAAAAACTGTTTTTT.

The CDR3 here is CASSQRMDRVKQYV. For the CDR3, the DNA is TGCGCCAGCAGCCAACGGATGGACAGGGTAAAGCAGTACGTC. V gene TRBV4-1 combines with J gene TRBJ2-7; the match to TRBD1 covers 8 bases. Germline loops: CDR1 MGHRA, CDR2 YSYEKL. With 2 bases clipped from V and 8 bases from J, the junction kept 8 bases outside the gene matches. This CDR3 region has 14 residues.

A single count supports this clone. V gene TRBV5-6 combines with J gene TRBJ2-3, with D possibly being TRBD1 (6 bases). Germline values: CDR1 SGHDT, CDR2 YYEEEE. The CDR3 loop spans 17 amino acids. Trimming shortened V by 4 bases and J by 2 bases, and 20 bases separated the two germline ends. CDR3 amino acids: CASSPFRTEDFTDTQYF. The CDR3 DNA sequence: TGTGCCAGCAGCCCCTTCCGGACAGAGGACTTCACAGATACGCAGTATTTT.

This chain connects TRBV6-4 to TRBJ2-1; 8 positions agree with TRBD1. CDR3 length equals 16 residues. Germline V gene sequence: CDR1 MRHNA, CDR2 SNTAGT. The ends lost 2 bases at V and 6 bases at J; junction bases unmatched: 9. The CDR3 spells CASSDRLAGGFNEQFF. Written as DNA, the CDR3 is TGTGCCAGCAGTGACAGGTTGGCAGGGGGCTTCAATGAGCAGTTCTTC.

The rearrangement links TRBV5-1 to TRBJ2-7; 7 nucleotides line up with TRBD1. Germline loops: CDR1 SGHRS, CDR2 YFSETQ. The CDR3 is 15 amino acids. V was pared by 5 bases and J by 3 bases, with 11 bases of the junction left unmatched. CDR3 bases: TGCGCCAGCAGTCCCGGCCCGGGACAGAACTACGAGCAGTACTTC. The encoded protein is CASSPGPGQNYEQYF. The variable domain in full, with the rest retrieved from reference TRBV5-1 and TRBJ2-7, is KAGVTQTPRYLIKTRGQQVTLSCSPISGHRSVSWYQQTPGQGLQFLFEYFSETQRNKGNFPGRFSGRQFSNSRSEMNVSTLELGDSALYLCASSPGPGQNYEQYFGPGTRLTVT.

This clone was detected only a few times. The chain joins TRBV10-3 to TRBJ2-1; TRBD2 matches at 8 bases. Germline values: CDR1 ENHRY, CDR2 SYGVKD. The ends lost 4 bases at V and 5 bases at J; junction bases unmatched: 7. The CDR3 totals 15 residues. The CDR3 here is CAISVSGVPDNEQFF. DNA for the CDR3: TGTGCCATCAGTGTTAGCGGGGTGCCCGACAATGAGCAGTTCTTC.

Worth noting for this clone: Other DNA variants within this sample encode the same CDR3. The V and J genes are TRBV7-9 and TRBJ2-7; D may be TRBD1 (6 bases). The V end was cut by 4 bases, the J end by 0 bases, with 16 bases between. Germline CDR1 reads SEHNR; CDR2 reads FQNEAQ (reference sequence). The CDR3 loop spans 16 amino acids. Here the CDR3 reads CASSSPQGSGSYEQYF. The CDR3 region has the DNA TGTGCCAGCAGCTCCCCACAGGGTTCTGGCTCCTACGAGCAGTACTTC.